This record covers a single T cell receptor (beta chain). The CDR3 covers 15 residues. Germline CDR1 is SGHAT and CDR2 is FQNNGV. The junction had 2 bases not matched to a gene; V was cut back by 3 bases and J by 1 base. This record belongs to a study of blood T cell repertoires in COVID-19. Across the whole study: The United States, Italy and Spain provided the acute and convalescent COVID-19 samples.

The table came from immunoSEQ multiplex PCR; TCRdb's copy has only in-frame clones and leaves some out. The data hold 110,000 or so clones, with 85% observed a single time. This sequence was found in a human donor in a cohort sampled during active COVID-19. The sequenced material came from peripheral blood. The rearrangement links TRBV11-2 to TRBJ2-2, with 7 positions matching TRBD2. The DNA for the CDR3 is TGTGCCAGCAGCTTGTTAGCGGGGAACACCGGGGAGCTGTTTTTT. It specifies CASSLLAGNTGELFF. The full variable domain, rest sourced from reference TRBV11-2 and TRBJ2-2, is EAGVAQSPRYKIIEKRQSVAFWCNPISGHATLYWYQQILGQGPKLLIQFQNNGVVDDSQLPKDRFSAERLKGVDSTLKIQPAKLEDSAVYLCASSLLAGNTGELFFGEGSRLTVL.